What follows is one TCR beta chain and its context. These data belong to a study of OX40 agonist ivuxolimab in advanced cancers. Overall study: Among those treated, three patients had partial responses, one with hepatocellular carcinoma and two with cutaneous melanoma.

The repertoire was sequenced with immunoSEQ multiplex PCR; TCRdb's copy has only in-frame clones and lacks some. The sample has fewer than 130,000 clones; roughly 90% are singletons. Baseline, cycle 4 day 1, and cycle 7 day 1 were the blood sampling points. The CDR3 covers 15 residues. Germline V CDR1 and CDR2: LNHDA, SQIVND (reference sequence). V dropped 7 bases and J dropped 6 bases, with 19 bases sitting between them. The TCR originated in an adult with an advanced solid tumor such as melanoma, head and neck, liver or kidney cancer. V is TRBV19 and J is TRBJ1-5, with TRBD1 as a possible D gene (6 bases). The specimen was CD4+ or CD8+ T cells sorted from blood, collected in a trial of the OX40 agonist ivuxolimab. The CDR3 DNA is TGTGCCAGTACCAGCGGAGGGGGGACGGCTCAGCCCCAGCATTTT. Translation: CASTSGGGTAQPQHF.